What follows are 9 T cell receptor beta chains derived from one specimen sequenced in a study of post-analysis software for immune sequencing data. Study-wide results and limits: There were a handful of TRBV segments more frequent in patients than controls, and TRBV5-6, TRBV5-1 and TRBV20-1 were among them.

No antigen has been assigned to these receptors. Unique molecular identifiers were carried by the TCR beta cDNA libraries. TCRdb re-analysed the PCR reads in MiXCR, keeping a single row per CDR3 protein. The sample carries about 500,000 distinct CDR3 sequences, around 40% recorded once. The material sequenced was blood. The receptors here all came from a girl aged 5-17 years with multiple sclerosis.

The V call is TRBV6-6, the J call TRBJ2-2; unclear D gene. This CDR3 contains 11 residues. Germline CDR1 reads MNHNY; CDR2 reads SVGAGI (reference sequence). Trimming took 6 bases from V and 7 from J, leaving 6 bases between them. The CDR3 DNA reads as TGTGCCAGCAGGGGTCTCGGGGAGCTGTTTTTT. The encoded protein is CASRGLGELFF.

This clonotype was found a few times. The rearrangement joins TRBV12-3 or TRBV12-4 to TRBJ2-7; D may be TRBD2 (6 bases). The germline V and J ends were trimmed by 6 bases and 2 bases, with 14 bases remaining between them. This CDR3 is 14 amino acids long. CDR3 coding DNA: TGTGCCAGCAGCCCCCTCGGGGGTCCCTACGAGCAGTACTTC. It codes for CASSPLGGPYEQYF.

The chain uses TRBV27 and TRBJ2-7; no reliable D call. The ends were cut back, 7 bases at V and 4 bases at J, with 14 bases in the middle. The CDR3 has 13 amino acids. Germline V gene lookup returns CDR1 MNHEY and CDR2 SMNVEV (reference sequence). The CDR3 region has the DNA TGTGCCAGCACTCCTGAGTCACGATACGAGCAGTACTTC. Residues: CASTPESRYEQYF.

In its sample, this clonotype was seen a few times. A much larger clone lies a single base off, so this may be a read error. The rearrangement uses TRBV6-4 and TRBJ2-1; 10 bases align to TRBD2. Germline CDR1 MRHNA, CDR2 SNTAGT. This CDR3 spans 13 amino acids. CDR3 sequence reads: CANSGAGGNEQFF. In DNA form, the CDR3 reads TGTGCCAACAGTGGAGCGGGAGGGAATGAGCAGTTCTTC.

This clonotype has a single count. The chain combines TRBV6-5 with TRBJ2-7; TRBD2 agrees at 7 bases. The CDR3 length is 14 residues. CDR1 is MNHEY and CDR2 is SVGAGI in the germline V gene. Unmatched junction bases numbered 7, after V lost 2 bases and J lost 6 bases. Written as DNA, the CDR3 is TGTGCCAGCAGTTACGGGGAGGGGTCGGCCGAGCAGTACTTC. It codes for CASSYGEGSAEQYF.

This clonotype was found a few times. The CDR3 spells CASSQGVARTDTQYF. In DNA, the CDR3 is TGTGCCAGCAGCCAAGGGGTAGCGCGAACAGATACGCAGTATTTT. This chain uses TRBV9 with TRBJ2-3; D tentatively reads TRBD1 or TRBD2 (5 bases each). Germline CDR1 is SGDLS and CDR2 is YYNGEE. The CDR3 length is 15 residues. Trimming cost V 4 bases and J 3 bases, with 15 bases left between them.

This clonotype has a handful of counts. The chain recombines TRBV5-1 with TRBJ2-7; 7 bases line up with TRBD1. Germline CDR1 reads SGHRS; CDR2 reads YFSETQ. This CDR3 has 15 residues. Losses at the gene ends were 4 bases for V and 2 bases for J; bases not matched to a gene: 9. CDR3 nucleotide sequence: TGCGCCAGCAGCCTGGGGACCGGGACAGCCTACGAGCAGTACTTC. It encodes CASSLGTGTAYEQYF.

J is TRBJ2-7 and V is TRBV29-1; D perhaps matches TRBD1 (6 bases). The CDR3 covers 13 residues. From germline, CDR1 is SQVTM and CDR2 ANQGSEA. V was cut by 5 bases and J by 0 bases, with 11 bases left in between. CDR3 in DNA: TGCAGCGTTTGGACAGCGAACTCCTACGAGCAGTACTTC. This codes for CSVWTANSYEQYF.

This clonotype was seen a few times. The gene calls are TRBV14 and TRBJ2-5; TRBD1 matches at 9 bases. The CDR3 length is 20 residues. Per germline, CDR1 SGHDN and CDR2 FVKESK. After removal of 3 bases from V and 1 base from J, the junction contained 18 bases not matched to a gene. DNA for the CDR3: TGTGCCAGCAGCCACAAATCCTATTCGGGACAGGGAAGATCCCAAGAGACCCAGTACTTC. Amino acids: CASSHKSYSGQGRSQETQYF.